The 10 T cell receptor beta chains below come from one sample, sequenced in a study of blood T cell repertoires in COVID-19. TCRdb's table, derived via immunoSEQ multiplex PCR, lists solely in-frame clones and lacks some. In the table there are 250,000 to 300,000 clones, around 90% of which are singletons. Sequencing was performed on PBMCs or T cells enriched from blood (not recorded which). The receptor source for this set is a woman aged 30 to 39 who had recovered from COVID-19.

This clone has a single count. The genes are TRBV28 and TRBJ1-5; possible D gene TRBD1, 5 bases. Trimming removed 4 bases at V and 6 bases at J, with 16 bases between. CDR1 and CDR2 from the germline V gene are MDHEN and SYDVKM. There are 15 residues in the CDR3. CDR3 protein: CASSYVLGAAQPQHF. CDR3 bases: TGTGCCAGCAGTTACGTTCTAGGGGCTGCTCAGCCCCAGCATTTT.

The chain carries TRBV6-2 or TRBV6-3 and TRBJ2-1; 7 bases fit TRBD2. Trimming at V came to 5 bases and at J to 0 bases, leaving 10 bases not matched to a gene. This CDR3 contains 17 residues. CDR1 and CDR2 (germline): MNHEY, SVGEGT. The CDR3 loop is CASSPPKAGVSYNEQFF. In DNA, the CDR3 is TGTGCCAGCAGTCCGCCTAAGGCGGGAGTCTCCTACAATGAGCAGTTCTTC.

V is TRBV29-1 and J is TRBJ2-1; D is possibly TRBD2 (6 bases). Germline V gene data show CDR1 as SQVTM and CDR2 as ANQGSEA. This CDR3 contains 14 residues. The V and J ends lost 2 bases and 0 bases respectively, with 8 bases between them. The CDR3 region is CSVETSHSYNEQFF. CDR3 nucleotides: TGCAGCGTTGAAACTAGCCACTCCTACAATGAGCAGTTCTTC.

The rearrangement links TRBV11-3 to TRBJ2-3; D remains ambiguous. This CDR3 spans 14 amino acids. The ends were cut back, 1 base at V and 3 bases at J, with 8 bases in the middle. The germline CDR1 and CDR2 sequences are SGHNT and YENEEA. This CDR3 is CASSLGRSTDTQYF. The CDR3 coding sequence is TGTGCCAGCAGCTTAGGAAGGAGTACAGATACGCAGTATTTT.

The chain links TRBV7-6 to TRBJ2-2; 10 bases map to TRBD1. The V segment lost 5 bases and the J segment 3 bases; nucleotides outside the gene matches: 3. The germline V gene has CDR1 SGHVS and CDR2 FNYEAQ. This CDR3 contains 15 residues. Here the CDR3 reads CASSVGQGDTGELFF. Here the CDR3 DNA reads TGTGCCAGCAGCGTCGGACAGGGGGACACCGGGGAGCTGTTTTTT.

The rearrangement links TRBV6-6 to TRBJ2-7; 7 bases line up with TRBD2. Germline V gene data show CDR1 as MNHNY and CDR2 as SVGAGI (reference sequence). The CDR3 is 14 residues long. With V trimmed by 7 bases and J by 6 bases, 12 bases remained unmatched. CDR3 sequence: CASTRGGSPVEQYF. DNA of the CDR3: TGTGCCAGCACTAGGGGCGGGAGTCCTGTCGAGCAGTACTTC.

This clone was recorded at least ten times. The V and J genes are TRBV30 and TRBJ2-7, with 8 bases lining up with TRBD1. This CDR3 region has 14 residues. Trimming at V came to 3 bases and at J to 6 bases, leaving 10 bases not matched to a gene. From germline, CDR1 is GTSNPN and CDR2 SVGIG (reference sequence). The CDR3 sequence: CAWRRTGRPGEQYF. CDR3 nucleotide sequence: TGTGCCTGGAGGCGGACAGGGCGCCCTGGCGAGCAGTACTTC.

The CDR3 loop is CASSQGLAGNEQFF. The CDR3 coding sequence is TGTGCCAGCAGCCAGGGACTAGCGGGCAATGAGCAGTTCTTC. The V call is TRBV9, the J call TRBJ2-1; 12 nucleotides align to TRBD2. CDR1 and CDR2 from the germline V gene are SGDLS and YYNGEE. The CDR3 has 14 amino acids. The trim removed 4 bases at V and 6 bases at J, leaving 2 bases unmatched.

V and J are TRBV28 and TRBJ1-1; possible D gene TRBD1, 5 bases. Germline CDR1 and CDR2: MDHEN and SYDVKM. The CDR3 is made up of 14 amino acids. V was shortened by 7 bases and J by 4 bases, with 16 bases between the two germline ends. The CDR3 bases are TGTGCCAGCACCATTTGGGAGGGGTCCACTGAAGCTTTCTTT. As protein: CASTIWEGSTEAFF.

V is TRBV19 and J is TRBJ1-5, with 8 bases matching TRBD1. The germline V gene has CDR1 LNHDA and CDR2 SQIVND (reference sequence). With V trimmed by 6 bases and J by 3 bases, 4 bases remained unmatched. This CDR3 region has 14 residues. The CDR3 is CASREQGDNQPQHF. The CDR3 bases are TGTGCCAGTAGGGAACAGGGGGACAATCAGCCCCAGCATTTT.